This TCR beta chain was identified in a study of T cell changes during pregnancy in multiple sclerosis. The data were produced by immunoSEQ multiplex PCR, yet TCRdb's version contains in-frame clones alone and is incomplete. Of around 99,000 clones listed, roughly 92% are singletons. This CDR3 is built from 17 residues. Germline loops: CDR1 MDHEN, CDR2 SYDVKM. Trimming took 6 bases from V and 0 from J, leaving 19 bases between them. The material was peripheral blood, obtained in the first trimester of pregnancy. The origin of this receptor is a female donor with multiple sclerosis, enrolled in a pregnancy study. The chain links TRBV28 to TRBJ2-3, with a weak D call TRBD1 (5 bases). CDR3 nucleotides: TGTGCCAGCAGCGGCTTATCCGCAGGGTCTAGCACAGATACGCAGTATTTT. The encoded protein is CASSGLSAGSSTDTQYF.